What follows is one T cell receptor (beta chain) and its context. As yet, its antigen is unknown. This CDR3 is also generated by other DNA sequences in the sample. TCRB transcripts that were expressed got sequenced, as all of the isolated RNA had been reverse transcribed. Sequenced by immunoSEQ multiplex PCR; TCRdb stores in-frame clones only, minus some. The repertoire has about 650,000 clones, 9.5% to 15% of them found once; the top ten carry 0.09% to 0.15%. The data were obtained in a study of beta chain features in type 1 diabetes. V shed 6 bases, J shed 2 bases, and the junction held 3 bases outside the gene matches. The CDR3 totals 15 residues. Germline V gene sequence: CDR1 MGHDK, CDR2 SYGVNS. General study findings and limits: People with Type 1 diabetes carried modestly yet significantly shorter TCRB CDR3s in all four CD4+ subsets. Type 1 diabetes patients had fewer VDJ junction insertions and more deletions.

The gene calls are TRBV25-1 and TRBJ2-6; 8 bases match TRBD1. The sequence derives from a man between 25 and 39 years old with type 1 diabetes. Sequencing was done on a sample of naive CD4+ T cells from blood. The CDR3 sequence: CASSVTGAGANVLTF. The CDR3 DNA reads as TGTGCCAGCAGCGTGACAGGGGCTGGGGCCAACGTCCTGACTTTC.